This T cell receptor (beta chain) was identified during a study of cytomegalovirus exposure and HLA in healthy donors. Whole-study findings and limits: The classifier reportedly diagnosed cytomegalovirus status with high specificity and sensitivity.

Germline V CDR1 and CDR2: SGHTS, YDEGEE. CDR3 size: 12 residues. V was shortened by 5 bases and J by 8 bases, with 13 bases between the two germline ends. On this clone itself: What it binds is not known.

Researchers ran the PCR with 60 Vbeta and 13 Jbeta primers. Profiling relied on immunoSEQ multiplex PCR, and the TCRdb table lists in-frame clones only, not all of them. Here the sample spans around 120,000 clones, about 80% being singletons. J is TRBJ1-2 and V is TRBV5-8; a weak D match, TRBD1 (6 bases). The TCR was taken from a female donor in good health and CMV-seropositive. The specimen sequenced was PBMCs. CDR3 amino acids: CASSWGGAGYTF. The CDR3 nucleotides are TGTGCCAGCAGTTGGGGGGGGGCCGGCTACACCTTC.